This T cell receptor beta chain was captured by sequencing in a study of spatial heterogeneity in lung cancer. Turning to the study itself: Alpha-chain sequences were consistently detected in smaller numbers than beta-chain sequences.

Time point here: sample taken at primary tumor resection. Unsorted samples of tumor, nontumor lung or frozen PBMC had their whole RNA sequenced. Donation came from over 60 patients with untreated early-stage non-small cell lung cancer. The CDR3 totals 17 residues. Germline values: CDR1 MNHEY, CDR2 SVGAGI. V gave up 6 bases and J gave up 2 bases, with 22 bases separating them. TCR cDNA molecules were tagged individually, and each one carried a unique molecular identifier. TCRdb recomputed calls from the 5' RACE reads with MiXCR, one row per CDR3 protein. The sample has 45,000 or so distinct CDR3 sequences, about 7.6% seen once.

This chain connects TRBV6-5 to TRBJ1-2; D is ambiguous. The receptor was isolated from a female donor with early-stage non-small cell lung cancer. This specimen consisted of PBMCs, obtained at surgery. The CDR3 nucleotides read TGTGCCAGCAGGACGACCGCTGGAAAGTCCCCCAACTATGGCTACACCTTC. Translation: CASRTTAGKSPNYGYTF.